The following is a T cell receptor (beta chain) sequence with its context. Antigen specificity is unknown. This sample was taken from a study of T cells in localized non-small cell lung cancer. Study-wide results and caveats: In adjacent lung, a median roughly 58 of the top 100 tumor clones were found. Sequencing was restricted to one tumor region; therefore, heterogeneity remains possible.

The method was immunoSEQ multiplex PCR; TCRdb's version includes in-frame clones alone and lacks a portion of them. The repertoire holds about 1,500 clones, with just over 35% as singletons. This receptor was identified in an older female donor with stage I lung adenocarcinoma. The sequenced sample was lung tumor tissue, obtained before any cancer treatment.

CDR3 nucleotides: TGTGCCAGCAGCCGGGACGGTTTGAACTACGAGCAGTACTTC. Its protein is CASSRDGLNYEQYF. V is TRBV9 and J is TRBJ2-7; D is possibly TRBD1 or TRBD2 (5 bases each). Germline V gives CDR1 SGDLS, CDR2 YYNGEE. The V end was cut by 4 bases, the J end by 3 bases, with 14 bases between. The length of the CDR3 is 14 residues.